A single sample gave rise to the 18 T cell receptor beta chains below, sequenced in a study of OX40 agonist ivuxolimab in advanced cancers. Measured with immunoSEQ multiplex PCR; TCRdb has only the in-frame clones, and not every one. The profile shows about 64,000 clones, 88% of them singletons. The specimen comprised CD4+ or CD8+ T cells sorted from blood, sampled in a trial of the OX40 agonist ivuxolimab. These receptors all come from an adult with an advanced solid tumor such as melanoma, head and neck, liver or kidney cancer.

This chain uses TRBV19 with TRBJ2-7; D tentatively reads TRBD1 or TRBD2 (6 bases each). The V gene lost 5 bases and the J gene lost 6 bases, with 17 bases spanning the gap. CDR1 and CDR2 from the germline V gene are LNHDA and SQIVND (reference sequence). This CDR3 contains 14 residues. CDR3 DNA sequence: TGTGCCAGTAGTCCGGGGGCTCGGGTGGGCGAGCAGTACTTC. This codes for CASSPGARVGEQYF.

The chain has TRBV7-9 and TRBJ1-5; no firm D call. V was cut by 2 bases and J by 2 bases, with 13 bases left in between. The V gene's germline CDR1 is SEHNR and CDR2 FQNEAQ (reference sequence). This CDR3 comprises 16 residues. CDR3 sequence (DNA): TGTGCCAGCAGCTTAAACATCCCCGGGCGCAATCAGCCCCAGCATTTT. Translated: CASSLNIPGRNQPQHF.

The gene calls are TRBV27 and TRBJ2-7; a possible D gene is TRBD1 (6 bases). Germline assignment: CDR1 MNHEY and CDR2 SMNVEV (reference sequence). The CDR3 spans 14 residues. V was pared by 5 bases and J by 0 bases, with 11 bases between. CDR3 loop: CASSASRGSYEQYF. DNA for the CDR3: TGTGCCAGCAGTGCCTCCAGGGGCTCCTACGAGCAGTACTTC.

The chain employs TRBV7-2 and TRBJ2-1, with D possibly TRBD1 on 5 matching bases. V lost 4 bases and J lost 5, with 9 bases in between. Germline-derived CDR1 and CDR2 are SGHTA and FQGNSA. The CDR3 is made up of 13 amino acids. CDR3 nucleotide sequence: TGTGCCAGCAGCTCCGTAGGGGACAATGAGCAGTTCTTC. Protein product: CASSSVGDNEQFF.

The chain combines TRBV6-1 with TRBJ1-1; D perhaps matches TRBD1 (5 bases). The CDR3 loop spans 13 amino acids. In germline, CDR1 is MNHNS, CDR2 SASEGT. With 4 bases removed from V and 5 bases from J, the gap between germline ends came to 11 bases. The CDR3 region is CASSGRGGTEAFF. DNA for the CDR3: TGTGCCAGCAGTGGTCGGGGGGGGACTGAAGCTTTCTTT.

This chain joins TRBV9 and TRBJ2-2, with D unclear. Per germline, CDR1 SGDLS and CDR2 YYNGEE. V gave up 6 bases and J gave up 8 bases, with 11 bases separating them. The CDR3 is 12 amino acids. The chain's CDR3 is CASNQVGGELFF. DNA for the CDR3: TGTGCCAGCAACCAAGTGGGTGGGGAGCTGTTTTTT. Complete variable domain (other parts from reference TRBV9 and TRBJ2-2): DSGVTQTPKHLITATGQRVTLRCSPRSGDLSVYWYQQSLDQGLQFLIQYYNGEERAKGNILERFSAQQFPDLHSELNLSSLELGDSALYFCASNQVGGELFFGEGSRLTVL.

This chain joins TRBV7-9 and TRBJ2-6; 9 nucleotides agree with TRBD1. J gave up 4 bases and V 5 bases, and 3 bases lay outside the gene matches. The germline CDR1 and CDR2 sequences are SEHNR and FQNEAQ (reference sequence). CDR3 length: 15 residues. The CDR3 is CASSIQGAGANVLTF. CDR3 DNA: TGTGCCAGCAGCATACAGGGGGCCGGGGCCAACGTCCTGACTTTC.

The V and J genes are TRBV28 and TRBJ1-2; a weak D match, TRBD1 (5 bases). CDR1 and CDR2 (germline): MDHEN, SYDVKM. The CDR3 runs to 11 residues. Trimming shortened V by 5 bases and J by 8 bases, and 9 bases separated the two germline ends. CDR3 sequence reads: CASSRGGGYTF. CDR3 DNA: TGTGCCAGCAGTCGGGGGGGAGGCTACACCTTC.

The chain joins TRBV18 to TRBJ2-1, with 9 bases matching TRBD2. From germline, CDR1 is KGHSH and CDR2 LQKENI. The CDR3 loop spans 14 amino acids. V lost 6 bases, J lost 4 bases, and 4 bases stayed unmatched. In nucleotides, the CDR3 is TGTGCCAGCTCCCCAACTAGCGGGTACAATGAGCAGTTCTTC. This translates into CASSPTSGYNEQFF.

The rearrangement links TRBV19 to TRBJ2-2; 9 bases align to TRBD2. This CDR3 has 20 amino acids. V shed 0 bases and J 1 base; nucleotides not matched to a gene: 12. Germline V CDR1 and CDR2: LNHDA, SQIVND (reference sequence). CDR3: CASSIDLGGSGRWNTGELFF. CDR3 coding DNA: TGTGCCAGTAGTATAGATCTGGGGGGTAGCGGGAGATGGAACACCGGGGAGCTGTTTTTT.

The rearrangement joins TRBV19 to TRBJ2-3; 10 positions agree with TRBD2. The germline CDR1 and CDR2 sequences are LNHDA and SQIVND (reference sequence). V was pared by 6 bases and J by 7 bases, with 7 bases of the junction left unmatched. The CDR3 has 14 amino acids. This CDR3 is CASSRLAGVNTQYF. CDR3 nucleotides: TGTGCCAGTAGCCGGCTAGCGGGAGTAAATACGCAGTATTTT.

V usage is TRBV28 and J usage is TRBJ1-2; D gene uncertain. The ends were cut back, 4 bases at V and 8 bases at J, with 11 bases in the middle. CDR1 is MDHEN and CDR2 is SYDVKM in the germline V gene. The CDR3 is made up of 12 amino acids. The CDR3 DNA reads as TGTGCCAGCAGTTCGCAAGTTACCGGCTACACCTTC. Translation: CASSSQVTGYTF.

This sequence joins TRBV7-9 and TRBJ1-4; tentative D call: TRBD1 (6 bases). The CDR3 length is 15 residues. Germline V gene sequence: CDR1 SEHNR, CDR2 FQNEAQ (reference sequence). Trimming cost V 1 base and J 3 bases, with 9 bases left between them. CDR3 nucleotide sequence: TGTGCCAGCAGCTTAGTTGAGGGGGCTAATGAAAAACTGTTTTTT. It is translated as CASSLVEGANEKLFF.

This sequence joins TRBV5-4 and TRBJ1-3; tentative D call: TRBD1 (5 bases). V lost 4 bases and J lost 6, with 14 bases in between. The CDR3 contains 14 residues. CDR1 is SGHNT, CDR2 YYREEE, per germline (reference sequence). As DNA, the CDR3 is TGTGCCAGCAGCAGGCTCGGGGGTAAAAACACCATATATTTT. Protein: CASSRLGGKNTIYF.

The chain carries TRBV5-1 and TRBJ2-3; the D gene is possibly TRBD1 (6 bases). The CDR3 is made up of 14 amino acids. Germline CDR1 is SGHRS and CDR2 is YFSETQ. V lost 2 bases and J 6 bases, leaving 13 bases between the germline ends. CDR3 residues: CASSFGQPGDTQYF. CDR3 nucleotides: TGCGCCAGCAGCTTTGGACAGCCTGGGGATACGCAGTATTTT.

The rearrangement joins TRBV6-5 to TRBJ2-2; D could derive from TRBD1 or TRBD2 (5 bases each). The germline gives CDR1 MNHEY, CDR2 SVGAGI. The CDR3 contains 15 residues. The ends were cut back, 5 bases at V and 7 bases at J, with 17 bases in the middle. In nucleotides, the CDR3 is TGTGCCAGCAGTCCCCGGGACGCCCGAGGCGGGGAGCTGTTTTTT. Translating it yields CASSPRDARGGELFF.

This chain links TRBV4-1 with TRBJ2-7; TRBD2 agrees at 7 bases. The CDR3 runs to 17 residues. J was trimmed by 7 bases and V by 1 base; bases with no gene match: 16. Germline V gene lookup returns CDR1 MGHRA and CDR2 YSYEKL. CDR3 residues: CASSQGAGDYRDGEQYF. The CDR3 DNA sequence: TGCGCCAGCAGCCAAGGGGCCGGGGACTACAGAGATGGTGAGCAGTACTTC.

The chain is built from TRBV19 and TRBJ1-5, with D perhaps TRBD1 (6 bases). This CDR3 is built from 17 residues. The V gene lost 4 bases and the J gene lost 4 bases, with 20 bases spanning the gap. Per the germline V gene, CDR1 is LNHDA and CDR2 is SQIVND (reference sequence). The CDR3 loop is CASSTNRGRGANQPQHF. CDR3 DNA: TGTGCCAGTAGTACAAACCGGGGGCGCGGGGCGAATCAGCCCCAGCATTTT.